This TCR beta chain was captured by sequencing in a study of blood T cell repertoires in COVID-19. Germline CDR1 SGHRS, CDR2 YFSETQ. V was clipped by 2 bases and J by 4 bases, with 12 bases between them. CDR3 size: 15 residues. Sequencing was performed with immunoSEQ multiplex PCR; in TCRdb, only in-frame clones are kept and a portion is missing. Counted here are 150,000 to 200,000 clones, roughly 90% occurring once; the ten biggest clones make up about a sixth. The TCR comes from a man aged 55 to 70 with active or convalescent COVID-19. The J gene is TRBJ1-4, the V gene TRBV5-1; D is perhaps TRBD1 (5 bases). The material sequenced was peripheral blood. The CDR3 spells CASSLRGSSNEKLFF. CDR3 in DNA: TGCGCCAGCAGCTTAAGGGGTAGTAGTAATGAAAAACTGTTTTTT.